This entry lists 19 T cell receptor beta chains sequenced from one sample in a study of blood T cell repertoires in COVID-19 (dated by TCRdb to the early 2020s). Libraries were built with the immunoSEQ multiplex PCR assay. What TCRdb holds here is the immuneACCESS table cut down to in-frame rearrangements. Part of the clones is not present; checked against another copy, under half of the missing clones reflect an unresolved V gene, and the others are unexplained. This sample comprises some 200,000 clones, 82% of them detected only once. 4.5% to 5.5% of the sample is in the top ten clones. What was sequenced was peripheral blood. Source of these receptors: a woman aged 70-85 years with COVID-19, enrolled during active disease.

The V and J genes are TRBV6-1 and TRBJ1-2; TRBD1 might be the D (5 bases). The CDR3 is 17 amino acids. Looked up from germline, CDR1 is MNHNS and CDR2 is SASEGT. V was pared by 1 base and J by 0 bases, with 15 bases between. DNA for the CDR3: TGTGCCAGCAGTGAAGGCTGGACACCGAAAGCTAACTATGGCTACACCTTC. Protein: CASSEGWTPKANYGYTF.

The chain has TRBV19 and TRBJ2-3; 7 positions match TRBD2. The CDR3 is made up of 13 amino acids. The V gene's germline CDR1 is LNHDA and CDR2 SQIVND (reference sequence). Trimming took 9 bases from V and 0 from J; bases not matched to a gene: 3. CDR3 sequence (DNA): TGTGCCAGCGGGGGGTCTAGCACAGATACGCAGTATTTT. Its translation is CASGGSSTDTQYF.

The CDR3 here is CASRAPRGLVENIQYF. The CDR3 DNA is TGTGCCAGTAGGGCCCCTAGGGGATTAGTGGAAAACATTCAGTACTTC. The genes are TRBV19 and TRBJ2-4, with TRBD1 as a possible D gene (5 bases). The CDR3 covers 16 residues. In germline, CDR1 is LNHDA, CDR2 SQIVND (reference sequence). Trimming removed 6 bases from V and 5 bases from J, with 20 bases in between.

This clone showed up just a few times. V is TRBV7-3 and J is TRBJ1-5, with 7 bases matching TRBD1. This CDR3 has 17 residues. Germline-derived CDR1 and CDR2 are SGHTA and FQGTGA. The trim removed 5 bases at V and 0 bases at J, leaving 10 bases unmatched. CDR3 DNA: TGTGCCAGCAGCCCGAGGAGCCGGGACAGTAGCAATCAGCCCCAGCATTTT. Its protein product is CASSPRSRDSSNQPQHF.

The V gene is TRBV12-5, the J gene TRBJ1-5; no reliable D call. Germline-derived CDR1 and CDR2 are LGHNT and FRNRAP. V dropped 7 bases and J dropped 1 base, with 5 bases sitting between them. The CDR3 is 12 residues long. The CDR3 reads CASAPSNQPQHF. CDR3 sequence (DNA): TGTGCTAGTGCCCCGAGCAATCAGCCCCAGCATTTT.

This CDR3 is CASSPEVYGEKLFF. The DNA for the CDR3 is TGTGCCAGCTCACCCGAAGTGTACGGTGAAAAACTGTTTTTT. V is TRBV18 and J is TRBJ1-4; D is undetermined. There are 14 residues in the CDR3. The V gene's germline CDR1 is KGHSH and CDR2 LQKENI. V gave up 3 bases and J gave up 7 bases, with 12 bases separating them. The variable domain in full, with the rest retrieved from reference TRBV18 and TRBJ1-4, is NAGVMQNPRHLVRRRGQEARLRCSPMKGHSHVYWYRQLPEEGLKFMVYLQKENIIDESGMPKERFSAEFPKEGPSILRIQQVVRGDSAAYFCASSPEVYGEKLFFGSGTQLSVL.

V is TRBV5-1 and J is TRBJ2-1; perhaps TRBD2 as D (5 bases). Germline V CDR1 and CDR2: SGHRS, YFSETQ. Trimming removed 7 bases from V and 8 bases from J, with 16 bases in between. This CDR3 has 13 residues. CDR3 residues: CASREPNADEQFF. The CDR3 nucleotides read TGCGCCAGCCGGGAACCCAACGCAGATGAGCAGTTCTTC.

This chain uses TRBV7-2 with TRBJ1-6; 9 bases fit TRBD1. Germline CDR1 and CDR2: SGHTA and FQGNSA. The CDR3 spans 13 residues. V lost 6 bases to trimming and J lost 8 bases; unmatched junction nucleotides: 2. The CDR3 DNA reads TGTGCCAGCAGGGGACAGGGCGATTCACCCCTCCACTTT. It codes for CASRGQGDSPLHF.

The genes are TRBV9 and TRBJ1-5; D is ambiguous. V was cut by 0 bases and J by 4 bases, with 11 bases left in between. Germline loops: CDR1 SGDLS, CDR2 YYNGEE. The CDR3 is 15 residues long. The CDR3 protein is CASSVDQALNQPQHF. The CDR3 region has the DNA TGTGCCAGCAGCGTAGACCAGGCATTGAATCAGCCCCAGCATTTT.

This rearrangement joins TRBV11-3 to TRBJ2-7; 8 bases fit TRBD2. The junction had 13 bases not matched to a gene; V was cut back by 5 bases and J by 7 bases. The CDR3 consists of 15 residues. Germline V gene lookup returns CDR1 SGHNT and CDR2 YENEEA. CDR3: CASSPSGTSDGEQYF. CDR3 sequence (DNA): TGTGCCAGCAGCCCATCCGGGACTAGTGACGGGGAGCAGTACTTC.

The chain uses TRBV27 and TRBJ2-7, with a weak D call TRBD2 (5 bases). Germline-derived CDR1 and CDR2 are MNHEY and SMNVEV (reference sequence). This CDR3 is 17 amino acids long. Trimming stripped 2 bases from V and 5 bases from J, with 22 bases between. CDR3 sequence (DNA): TGTGCCAGCAGTTTAAGCCCCCAAACGAGGCCGGGGAACGAGCAGTACTTC. It yields the protein CASSLSPQTRPGNEQYF.

The V call is TRBV18, the J call TRBJ1-1; maybe TRBD1 (6 bases). Germline CDR1 and CDR2: KGHSH and LQKENI. CDR3 length: 15 amino acids. V lost 4 bases and J lost 5, with 17 bases in between. The CDR3 loop reads CASSRVVNQGTEAFF. In DNA, the CDR3 is TGTGCCAGCTCACGCGTCGTAAACCAGGGGACTGAAGCTTTCTTT.

The V call is TRBV19, the J call TRBJ1-5, with D possibly being TRBD1 (6 bases). Per germline, CDR1 LNHDA and CDR2 SQIVND (reference sequence). V was cut by 2 bases and J by 0 bases, with 11 bases left in between. The CDR3 runs to 16 residues. DNA of the CDR3: TGTGCCAGTAGTATACGAGGGACATATAGCAATCAGCCCCAGCATTTT. It encodes CASSIRGTYSNQPQHF.

This clone was observed a few times. This chain links TRBV4-3 with TRBJ2-2; possibly TRBD1 for D (6 bases). CDR3 length: 15 residues. Germline CDR1 reads LGHNA; CDR2 reads YSLEER. Trimming stripped 5 bases from V and 3 bases from J, with 13 bases between. The DNA for the CDR3 is TGCGCCAGCAGCGGTGTCAGGGGCGACACCGGGGAGCTGTTTTTT. It is translated as CASSGVRGDTGELFF.

The rearrangement links TRBV19 to TRBJ1-1; D possibly corresponds to TRBD1 (5 bases). This CDR3 comprises 14 residues. Per the germline V gene, CDR1 is LNHDA and CDR2 is SQIVND (reference sequence). The V end was cut by 3 bases, the J end by 4 bases, with 12 bases between. The CDR3 DNA reads TGTGCCAGTAGTATCCTTCAGGGTATCACTGAAGCTTTCTTT. Residues: CASSILQGITEAFF.

The V gene is TRBV6-5, the J gene TRBJ2-1, with D maybe TRBD1 (5 bases). The CDR3 is made up of 11 amino acids. Trimming pared 3 bases from V and 11 bases from J, leaving 8 bases between. Germline CDR1 reads MNHEY; CDR2 reads SVGAGI. CDR3 bases: TGTGCCAGCAGTTATGGGGCCAAGCAGTTCTTC. It specifies CASSYGAKQFF.

This chain uses TRBV5-4 with TRBJ1-1, with 9 bases matching TRBD1. With V trimmed by 4 bases and J by 5 bases, 6 bases remained unmatched. This CDR3 has 14 residues. CDR1 is SGHNT and CDR2 is YYREEE in the germline V gene (reference sequence). DNA for the CDR3: TGTGCCAGCAGCCAGGGACAGGGAGAGACTGAAGCTTTCTTT. Residues: CASSQGQGETEAFF.

Only a few counts were recorded for this clone. This sequence joins TRBV12-3 or TRBV12-4 and TRBJ2-2; the D is unclear. The CDR3 is 12 amino acids. The germline V and J ends were trimmed by 7 bases and 7 bases, with 10 bases remaining between them. CDR3 DNA: TGTGCCAGCACCCCTGGGCGCGGGGAGCTGTTTTTT. It specifies CASTPGRGELFF.

This rearrangement joins TRBV7-2 to TRBJ2-7; 7 nucleotides align to TRBD1. The ends lost 3 bases at V and 3 bases at J; junction bases unmatched: 5. Germline loops: CDR1 SGHTA, CDR2 FQGNSA. The CDR3 sequence is 14 residues long. CDR3 in amino acids: CASSFDRAYYEQYF. The CDR3 DNA reads as TGTGCCAGCAGCTTTGACAGGGCTTACTACGAGCAGTACTTC.